A selection of T cell receptor beta chains follows, all from one sample in a study of blood T cells in healthy people across ages. TCRdb called the 5' RACE reads again in MiXCR, with one record for every CDR3 protein. The repertoire holds 870,000 or so distinct CDR3 sequences, about 28% seen once, with roughly 17% in the top ten. Sample: blood. Source of these receptors: a woman over 75 in good health. CDR3s include the opening cysteine and the closing phenylalanine or tryptophan.

CDR3 length | V gene | CDR3 protein
15 | TRBV12-3/TRBV12-4 | CASSLTSGGAGGQFF
16 | TRBV20-1 | CSAGDRSFLIGSPLHF
15 | TRBV12-3/TRBV12-4 | CASSLFPRGRYGYTF
13 | TRBV15 | CATSGDQSNEQFF
14 | TRBV7-6 | CASSHRGRRTEAFF
17 | TRBV7-2 | CASSFLGRGTSTDTQYF
16 | TRBV7-2 | CASSPSRAGGQETQYF
17 | TRBV5-1 | CASSSEPGQRSSYEQYF
14 | TRBV5-1 | CASSITGSTGELFF
16 | TRBV5-6 | CTSSSTTGTAINEQFF
13 | TRBV20-1 | CSARQEANYGYTF
17 | TRBV3-1 | CASSQPALAGGYNEQYF
15 | TRBV7-9 | CASSLVRKQDDEQYF
13 | TRBV20-1 | CSARETSGGVQFF
16 | TRBV9 | CACSVGGGKGADTQYF
15 | TRBV6-1 | CASSDFWTGPYEQYF